This TCR beta chain stems from a study of T cell clones after liver transplantation. The data were produced by immunoSEQ multiplex PCR, yet TCRdb's version contains in-frame clones alone and is incomplete. The sample includes roughly 100,000 clones, approximately 79% of them seen just once. CDR1 is MNHNS and CDR2 is SASEGT in the germline V gene. Trimming shortened V by 11 bases and J by 8 bases, and 16 bases separated the two germline ends. The CDR3 loop spans 12 amino acids. The origin of this receptor is a human patient who received a liver transplant. Some T cells may be the graft donor's. The genes are TRBV6-1 and TRBJ1-3; a weak D match, TRBD1 (5 bases). The sequenced sample was CD4+ T cells from blood, obtained approximately 50 months after liver transplant. The CDR3 sequence: CAVWGGGDTIYF. As DNA, the CDR3 is TGTGCCGTCTGGGGGGGAGGGGACACCATATATTTT.